What follows describes a single TCR beta chain. The assay was immunoSEQ multiplex PCR, and TCRdb's table has in-frame clones only and misses some. The data contain tens of thousands of clones, about 90% of them singletons. This entry is derived from a study of blood T cell repertoires in COVID-19. Germline V CDR1 and CDR2: MNHEY, SVGAGI. CDR3 length: 14 residues. The V end lost 2 bases, the J end lost 7 bases, and 9 bases lay between the germline ends. This rearrangement joins TRBV6-5 to TRBJ1-6; D call uncertain. This clonotype was obtained from a woman older than 75 with active COVID-19. The source material was peripheral blood. CDR3 sequence (DNA): TGTGCCAGCAGTTACAGAGGCCCAAATTCACCCCTCCACTTT. This codes for CASSYRGPNSPLHF.